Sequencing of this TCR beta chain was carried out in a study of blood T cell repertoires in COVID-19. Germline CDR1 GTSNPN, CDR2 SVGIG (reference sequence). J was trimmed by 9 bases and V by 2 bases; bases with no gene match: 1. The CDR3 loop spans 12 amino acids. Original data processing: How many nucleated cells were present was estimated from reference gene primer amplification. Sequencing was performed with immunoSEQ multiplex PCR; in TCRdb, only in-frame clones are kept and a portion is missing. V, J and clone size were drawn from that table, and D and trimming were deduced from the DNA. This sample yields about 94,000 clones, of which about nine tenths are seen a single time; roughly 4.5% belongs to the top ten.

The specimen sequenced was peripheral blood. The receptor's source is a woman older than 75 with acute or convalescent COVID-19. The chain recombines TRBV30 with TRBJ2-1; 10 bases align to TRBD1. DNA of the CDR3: TGTGCCTGGAGTCGACAGGGGGCTGAGCAGTTCTTC. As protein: CAWSRQGAEQFF.